A single sample gave rise to the 2 T cell receptor beta chains below, sequenced in a study of blood T cells in healthy people across ages. The second PCR ran about 6 to 11 cycles with a sample-barcoded 5' primer and J-beta primers. TCRdb redid the calling of the 5' RACE reads with MiXCR, one entry per CDR3 protein. Among fewer than 700,000 distinct CDR3 sequences, around two fifths were seen once, and the ten largest hold around 30%. Material for sequencing was blood. Receptors originate from a man at least 80 years old in good health.

The CDR3 sequence: CASGARLAGASYNEQFF. CDR3 sequence (DNA): TGCGCCAGCGGCGCTCGACTAGCGGGAGCGTCCTACAATGAGCAGTTCTTC. The rearrangement links TRBV5-1 to TRBJ2-1; 12 positions agree with TRBD2. The germline V gene encodes CDR1 SGHRS and CDR2 YFSETQ. The CDR3 spans 17 residues. After removal of 7 bases from V and 1 base from J, the junction contained 9 bases not matched to a gene.

A few counts support this clonotype. The chain joins TRBV6-2 or TRBV6-3 to TRBJ2-1; TRBD1 might be the D (6 bases). Germline CDR1 is MNHEY and CDR2 is SVGEGT. Trimming pared 5 bases from V and 5 bases from J, leaving 13 bases between. The CDR3 runs 14 residues. The CDR3 DNA reads as TGTGCCAGCAGTGATGGACAGCCAAACAATGAGCAGTTCTTC. This encodes CASSDGQPNNEQFF.